This TCR beta chain was documented in a study of shared clonotypes between healthy human individuals (dated by TCRdb to the early 2020s). As for the study more broadly: The cohort comprised a couple of women and a few men aged 18 to 49 years. For each donor, CD4 naive and CD4 memory were each run on three plates, CD8 naive on two plates, and CD8 memory on one plate. The study deeply sequenced blood TCR repertoires of five healthy adults to estimate repertoire size and the extent of clonotype sharing between individuals. Libraries were prepared and TCR repertoires were sequenced by different laboratories using diverse techniques, in order to increase sequencing depth and limit assay-specific biases. Per donor, leukapheresis produced somewhere between about 0.8 and 9 billion PBMCs. The study at large found these results: Pairwise subsampling led to the expectation that sequencing depth would affect the degree of clonotype sharing among donors. Higher generation probabilities were observed for clonotypes shared by all four sorted-subset donors than for non-shared clonotypes. Only blood was sampled, and tissue TCR repertoires likely differ from those in blood. Even with the large sequencing depth, rarefaction of the sorted-subset datasets indicated that sequencing was incomplete. The genetic and exposure-history diversity represented was limited by the small number of donors. Across a handful of donors, about 5.2% of naive CD4, more than 3% of naive CD8, 2% to 2.5% of memory CD4, and under 0.45% of memory CD8 clonotypes were shared. Larger estimated clonotype richness was generally found for naive subsets than for memory subsets.

A note on this clone: Its antigen remains undetermined. Within one base of it there is no much larger clone, and no base qualities were kept.

CD8 naive samples were obtained by positive selection for CCR7 among CD45RO-negative cells, yielding a CD45RA+CCR7+ population from which TemRA cells were excluded. The donors were healthy, HIV-negative adults with no recently reported acute infections or vaccinations. All donors were Caucasian adults living in Nashville, Tennessee, USA. After blood collection by leukapheresis, PBMCs were isolated using Ficoll-Histopaque density gradient centrifugation and then cryopreserved in the vapor phase of liquid nitrogen. Analytical flow cytometry was used to check the purity and quantity of each magnetically sorted T cell population. Genomic DNA was isolated from every sorted fraction and measured by UV absorbance on a Nanodrop 2000c. Using the deep immunoSEQ assay, multiplex PCR amplified TCR CDR3 regions from genomic DNA. Genomic DNA extracted from each cell subset was distributed evenly over all wells of several immunoSEQ 96-well plates, and each plate served as one replicate. For sorted subsets, 200 to 250 ng of genomic DNA, equivalent to roughly 30,000 T cell genomes, went into each replicate PCR. The purified libraries were quantified using a Qubit 3.0 fluorometer, sized with a Bioanalyzer 2100, and then quantified again using the KAPA Library Quantification kit. A separate single-read 150-cycle Illumina NextSeq 550 flow cell was used to sequence each immunoSEQ 96-well plate. The paper's data handling went like this. Because the immunoSEQ output held only junctional sequences and lacked quality scores, the filtering could not match the filtering applied to full-length reads. Sequences were annotated with PyIR, a Python wrapper for IgBLAST v1.9, and V/J genes and CDR3 were assigned using IMGT germline references. Reads were filtered out if the reads had weak V/J assignments (E-value above 1e-6), no CDR3, stop codons, out-of-frame junctions, or ambiguous translated residues. A V3J clonotype was defined by an identical inferred V gene, J gene, and CDR3 amino acid sequence. The percentage overlap between two repertoires was calculated by dividing the number of shared unique clonotypes by the size of the smaller repertoire. Repertoire richness was assessed with RTK rarefaction, the Chao1 estimator, and Recon v2.1 estimates of unobserved clonotypes. For all TCRbeta clonotypes obtained by the gDNA method from a handful of donors, generation probabilities were computed with OLGA. In TCRdb, the immuneACCESS table is reduced to in-frame sequences with V and J assigned. These tables do not hold every clone; where another copy was compared, an unresolved V gene accounts for under half, and the others remain unexplained. V and J calls and clone size are those listed in that table; D and trimming were worked out from the DNA. The sample table holds about 2 million clones, of which about 95% were seen once. The biggest ten clones account for 1% to 1.5% of the sample.

The CDR3 contains 14 residues, cysteine and phenylalanine counted. The entry retains the CDR3 DNA only, 42 bases that are in frame from base 1. The germline V gene (reference sequence) sets CDR1 to MNHNY and CDR2 to SVGAGI. V is reduced by 8 bases and J by 8 bases, leaving a spacing of 21 bases between them. This TCR derives from a man between 18 and 35 years old in good health. The sequencing sample was made of naive CD8+ T cells sorted from blood. The cell subset or site label on this specimen signifies: CD45RA+CCR7+. The sequence links TRBV6-6 to TRBJ1-2, with no reliable assignment of the D segment. The CDR3 region reads CASWSATAHEGYTF. The DNA reads as follows: TGTGCCAGCTGGTCCGCAACAGCCCATGAGGGCTACACCTTC.